This TCR beta chain was found in a study of blood T cell repertoires in COVID-19. Study details: In each case, the material was cDNA or gDNA derived from T cells, B-cell-depleted T cells, or PBMCs.

Some clones are missing from TCRdb's copy, which holds only in-frame ones; the method was immunoSEQ multiplex PCR. Among approximately 270,000 clones listed, roughly four fifths were seen once. This CDR3 region has 16 residues. Trimming took 2 bases from V and 5 from J, leaving 18 bases between them. Germline lookup yields CDR1 MNHEY and CDR2 SMNVEV (reference sequence). The sample comprised peripheral blood. The sequence derives from a person aged 70 to 79 with COVID-19, enrolled during active disease. The chain uses TRBV27 and TRBJ2-5, with a possible D match to TRBD1 (5 bases). The chain's CDR3 is CASSLQQGLGWETQYF. The CDR3, as DNA: TGTGCCAGCAGTTTACAGCAGGGCTTGGGGTGGGAGACCCAGTACTTC.